This is a list of T cell receptor beta chains from one sample in a study of blood T cell repertoires in COVID-19. Assay used: immunoSEQ multiplex PCR; TCRdb lists only in-frame clones, some missing. The sample has approximately 99,000 clones, about 86% seen once. The sequencing input was peripheral blood. Receptors originate from an older woman in a cohort sampled during active or convalescent COVID-19. Both conserved end residues are part of each CDR3. A D gene is named only where the DNA matches it firmly. The size field is filled for only some rows; it gives once, few, many or a size class.

CDR3: CASGLVGSNQPQHF; DNA: TGTGCTAGTGGTTTGGTTGGGAGTAATCAGCCCCAGCATTTT; D: NA; V: TRBV12-5; size: NA; J: TRBJ1-5
CDR3: CASSLGPGGVGEQYF; DNA: TGTGCCAGCAGCTTAGGGCCCGGGGGGGTCGGCGAGCAGTACTTC; D: TRBD2; V: TRBV7-8; size: NA; J: TRBJ2-7
CDR3: CASSYSTEYNSPLHF; DNA: TGTGCCAGCAGTTACTCAACGGAGTATAATTCACCCCTCCACTTT; D: NA; V: TRBV6-5; size: few; J: TRBJ1-6
CDR3: CASRGTGNTEAFF; DNA: TGTGCCAGCAGGGGGACAGGGAACACTGAAGCTTTCTTT; D: TRBD1; V: TRBV6-5; size: few; J: TRBJ1-1
CDR3: CASSLGDRFNEKLFF; DNA: TGTGCCAGCAGCTTAGGGGACAGATTTAATGAAAAACTGTTTTTT; D: TRBD1; V: TRBV7-2; size: NA; J: TRBJ1-4
CDR3: CSALDVGEQYF; DNA: TGCAGTGCGCTAGACGTAGGAGAGCAGTACTTC; D: NA; V: TRBV20-1; size: NA; J: TRBJ2-7
CDR3: CAISEGGRATDTQYF; DNA: TGTGCCATCAGTGAGGGCGGGAGGGCCACAGATACGCAGTATTTT; D: TRBD2; V: TRBV10-3; size: NA; J: TRBJ2-3
CDR3: CASSLVLSGSNEQFF; DNA: TGCGCCAGCAGCTTGGTGCTTAGCGGGAGCAATGAGCAGTTCTTC; D: TRBD2; V: TRBV5-1; size: NA; J: TRBJ2-1
CDR3: CASSDPGGSGNTIYF; DNA: TGTGCCAGCAGTGATCCAGGGGGCTCTGGAAACACCATATATTTT; D: TRBD1; V: TRBV6-1; size: NA; J: TRBJ1-3
CDR3: CASSRLGQGTNEKLFF; DNA: TGTGCCAGCAGCCGGCTGGGGCAGGGCACTAATGAAAAACTGTTTTTT; D: NA; V: TRBV14; size: NA; J: TRBJ1-4
CDR3: CATSDPRTGLRPETQYF; DNA: TGTGCCACCAGTGACCCGAGAACGGGACTCCGGCCAGAGACCCAGTACTTC; D: NA; V: TRBV24-1; size: NA; J: TRBJ2-5
CDR3: CASSDRGDSGNTIYF; DNA: TGTGCCAGCAGCGACAGGGGCGACTCTGGAAACACCATATATTTT; D: TRBD1; V: TRBV6-6; size: NA; J: TRBJ1-3
CDR3: CASSLAHRDEQYF; DNA: TGTGCCAGCAGCTTAGCCCACAGGGACGAGCAGTACTTC; D: NA; V: TRBV11-3; size: NA; J: TRBJ2-7
CDR3: CATSDFKGSGADTQYF; DNA: TGTGCCACCAGTGATTTCAAGGGATCAGGGGCAGATACGCAGTATTTT; D: NA; V: TRBV24-1; size: NA; J: TRBJ2-3
CDR3: CAIRPGLAENTGELFF; DNA: TGTGCCATCAGGCCGGGACTAGCGGAAAACACCGGGGAGCTGTTTTTT; D: TRBD2; V: TRBV10-3; size: NA; J: TRBJ2-2
CDR3: CASSVGTGGSNEKLFF; DNA: TGTGCCAGCAGCGTCGGGACAGGGGGCTCTAATGAAAAACTGTTTTTT; D: TRBD1; V: TRBV9; size: NA; J: TRBJ1-4
CDR3: CASSIGGGSYNEQFF; DNA: TGTGCCAGTAGTATTGGCGGCGGCTCCTACAATGAGCAGTTCTTC; D: NA; V: TRBV19; size: NA; J: TRBJ2-1
CDR3: CATSDRGGEAFF; DNA: TGTGCCACCAGTGATCGAGGGGGCGAAGCTTTCTTT; D: TRBD1; V: TRBV24-1; size: once; J: TRBJ1-1
CDR3: CASSFGGPMGYGYTF; DNA: TGTGCCAGCAGCTTCGGGGGGCCGATGGGCTATGGCTACACCTTC; D: NA; V: TRBV7-8; size: NA; J: TRBJ1-2
CDR3: CAISESTVGASGNTIYF; DNA: TGTGCCATCAGTGAGTCGACGGTGGGGGCTTCTGGAAACACCATATATTTT; D: NA; V: TRBV10-3; size: few; J: TRBJ1-3
CDR3: CATSSLTGAHGNTIYF; DNA: TGTGCCACCAGCAGCTTGACAGGGGCTCATGGAAACACCATATATTTT; D: TRBD1; V: TRBV15; size: once; J: TRBJ1-3
CDR3: CSARDGGPQHF; DNA: TGCAGTGCTAGAGATGGAGGGCCCCAGCATTTT; D: NA; V: TRBV20-1; size: NA; J: TRBJ1-5
CDR3: CASSVVTSGGRETQYF; DNA: TGCGCCAGCAGTGTAGTTACTAGCGGGGGGAGAGAGACCCAGTACTTC; D: TRBD2; V: TRBV10-2; size: NA; J: TRBJ2-5
CDR3: CASSGTVDPYEQYF; DNA: TGCGCCAGCAGTGGGACAGTCGACCCCTACGAGCAGTACTTC; D: NA; V: TRBV10-1; size: NA; J: TRBJ2-7
CDR3: CASSLTGGAESPLHF; DNA: TGTGCCAGCAGCTTAACGGGAGGGGCGGAATCACCCCTCCACTTT; D: NA; V: TRBV7-3; size: once; J: TRBJ1-6
CDR3: CASSSSDRSNYGYTF; DNA: TGTGCCAGCAGTTCTTCAGACAGGTCAAACTATGGCTACACCTTC; D: NA; V: TRBV6-6; size: NA; J: TRBJ1-2
CDR3: CSVALGGNPYNEQFF; DNA: TGCAGCGTGGCCTTGGGGGGGAATCCCTACAATGAGCAGTTCTTC; D: TRBD2; V: TRBV29-1; size: NA; J: TRBJ2-1
CDR3: CASSLDRSEKLFF; DNA: TGTGCCAGTAGTCTTGACAGGTCTGAAAAACTGTTTTTT; D: NA; V: TRBV19; size: NA; J: TRBJ1-4
CDR3: CASSLRQRLGEAFF; DNA: TGCGCCAGCAGCTTGAGACAGAGGTTGGGTGAAGCTTTCTTT; D: NA; V: TRBV5-1; size: NA; J: TRBJ1-1
CDR3: CASSYPPGAPKSYGYTF; DNA: TGTGCCAGTAGTTACCCCCCAGGGGCTCCAAAATCCTATGGCTACACCTTC; D: NA; V: TRBV19; size: NA; J: TRBJ1-2
CDR3: CASSQGGGHGNSPLHF; DNA: TGTGCCAGCAGCCAAGGGGGGGGGCACGGTAATTCACCCCTCCACTTT; D: NA; V: TRBV3-1/TRBV3-2; size: NA; J: TRBJ1-6
CDR3: CASSPYTYEQYF; DNA: TGTGCCAGCAGCCCCTATACCTACGAGCAGTACTTC; D: NA; V: TRBV7-9; size: NA; J: TRBJ2-7
CDR3: CASSVADTQYF; DNA: TGTGCCAGCAGTGTCGCAGATACGCAGTATTTT; D: NA; V: TRBV2; size: once; J: TRBJ2-3
CDR3: CAVSTGENYGYTF; DNA: TGTGCCGTCTCGACAGGGGAGAACTATGGCTACACCTTC; D: TRBD1; V: TRBV10-3; size: NA; J: TRBJ1-2
CDR3: CASSVSGFDEQYF; DNA: TGTGCCAGCAGCGTATCGGGGTTCGACGAGCAGTACTTC; D: NA; V: TRBV9; size: NA; J: TRBJ2-7
CDR3: CASSPSTGGAGGYTF; DNA: TGCGCCAGCAGCCCGTCGACAGGGGGCGCCGGTGGCTACACCTTC; D: TRBD1; V: TRBV4-1; size: once; J: TRBJ1-2
CDR3: CASSFGGGEQYF; DNA: TGTGCCAGCAGTTTTGGGGGCGGGGAGCAGTACTTC; D: NA; V: TRBV28; size: NA; J: TRBJ2-7
CDR3: CSVGTGQGADEQYF; DNA: TGCAGCGTTGGGACGGGACAGGGGGCCGACGAGCAGTACTTC; D: TRBD1; V: TRBV29-1; size: NA; J: TRBJ2-7
CDR3: CASSQVLGSGSYEQYF; DNA: TGTGCCAGCAGCCAAGTCTTGGGTAGCGGGTCCTACGAGCAGTACTTC; D: TRBD2; V: TRBV4-2; size: NA; J: TRBJ2-7
CDR3: CASSYPGQVVSGNQPQHF; DNA: TGTGCCAGCAGTTACCCGGGACAGGTCGTTTCAGGCAATCAGCCCCAGCATTTT; D: TRBD1; V: TRBV6-2/TRBV6-3; size: NA; J: TRBJ1-5
CDR3: CASSHLALGLTSYEQYF; DNA: TGTGCCAGCAGCCACCTCGCCCTAGGCCTCACTTCCTACGAGCAGTACTTC; D: NA; V: TRBV14; size: NA; J: TRBJ2-7
CDR3: CASSPSPQGDEQYF; DNA: TGTGCCAGCAGCCCATCGCCACAGGGGGACGAGCAGTACTTC; D: TRBD1; V: TRBV11-2; size: once; J: TRBJ2-7
CDR3: CASLAADRGQGYTF; DNA: TGTGCCAGCCTAGCGGCGGACAGGGGGCAAGGCTACACCTTC; D: TRBD1; V: TRBV6-5; size: NA; J: TRBJ1-2
CDR3: CASSRGGNAGELFF; DNA: TGTGCCAGCAGCCGTGGGGGGAACGCCGGGGAGCTGTTTTTT; D: NA; V: TRBV7-2; size: NA; J: TRBJ2-2
CDR3: CASGPSHGYNSPLHF; DNA: TGCGCCAGCGGCCCCTCCCACGGGTATAATTCACCCCTCCACTTT; D: NA; V: TRBV10-2; size: NA; J: TRBJ1-6
CDR3: CASSYSGQGAFYGYTF; DNA: TGTGCCAGCAGTTACTCGGGACAGGGAGCTTTTTATGGCTACACCTTC; D: TRBD1; V: TRBV6-5; size: NA; J: TRBJ1-2
CDR3: CASSELGAKTEAFF; DNA: TGTGCCAGCAGTGAACTGGGGGCGAAAACTGAAGCTTTCTTT; D: NA; V: TRBV2; size: NA; J: TRBJ1-1
CDR3: CASRATGRNQPQHF; DNA: TGTGCCAGCAGAGCAACAGGGAGAAATCAGCCCCAGCATTTT; D: NA; V: TRBV6-5; size: NA; J: TRBJ1-5
CDR3: CASGAIQGRNSPLHF; DNA: TGTGCCAGCGGGGCTATACAGGGAAGAAATTCACCCCTCCACTTT; D: NA; V: TRBV27; size: few; J: TRBJ1-6
CDR3: CASRGAGDRGEQFF; DNA: TGTGCCAGCAGGGGGGCGGGGGACAGGGGTGAGCAGTTCTTC; D: TRBD1; V: TRBV28; size: few; J: TRBJ2-1
CDR3: CASSLGTGGRGETQYF; DNA: TGTGCCAGCAGCTTGGGGACAGGGGGCCGTGGGGAGACCCAGTACTTC; D: TRBD1; V: TRBV5-4; size: NA; J: TRBJ2-5
CDR3: CATSDPSGKVKYF; DNA: TGTGCCACCAGTGATCCTAGCGGGAAAGTAAAGTACTTC; D: TRBD2; V: TRBV24-1; size: NA; J: TRBJ2-7
CDR3: CASSYRAGDTQYF; DNA: TGTGCCAGCAGCTACAGGGCGGGTGATACGCAGTATTTT; D: NA; V: TRBV7-3; size: NA; J: TRBJ2-3
CDR3: CASSALGATNEKLFF; DNA: TGTGCCAGCAGCGCGCTCGGAGCAACTAATGAAAAACTGTTTTTT; D: NA; V: TRBV5-6; size: NA; J: TRBJ1-4